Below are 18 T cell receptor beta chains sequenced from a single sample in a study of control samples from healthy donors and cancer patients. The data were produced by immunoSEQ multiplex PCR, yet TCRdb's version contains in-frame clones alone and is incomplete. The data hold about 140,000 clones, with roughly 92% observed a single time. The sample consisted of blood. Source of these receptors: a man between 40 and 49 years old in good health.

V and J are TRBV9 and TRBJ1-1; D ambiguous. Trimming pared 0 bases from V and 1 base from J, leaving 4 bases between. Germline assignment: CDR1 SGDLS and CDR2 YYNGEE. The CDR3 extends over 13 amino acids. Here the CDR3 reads CASSVAGNTEAFF. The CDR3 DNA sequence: TGTGCCAGCAGCGTAGCAGGGAACACTGAAGCTTTCTTT. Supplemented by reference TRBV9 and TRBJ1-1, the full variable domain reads DSGVTQTPKHLITATGQRVTLRCSPRSGDLSVYWYQQSLDQGLQFLIQYYNGEERAKGNILERFSAQQFPDLHSELNLSSLELGDSALYFCASSVAGNTEAFFGQGTRLTVV.

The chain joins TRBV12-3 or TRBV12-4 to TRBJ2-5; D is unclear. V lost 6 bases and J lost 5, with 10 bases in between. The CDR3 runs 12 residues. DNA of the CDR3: TGTGCCAGCAGATATAATCTGGAGACCCAGTACTTC. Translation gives CASRYNLETQYF.

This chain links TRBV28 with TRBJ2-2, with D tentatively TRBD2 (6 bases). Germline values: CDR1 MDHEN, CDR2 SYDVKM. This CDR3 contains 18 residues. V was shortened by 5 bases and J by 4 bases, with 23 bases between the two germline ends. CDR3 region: CASSVILAGGWVTGELFF. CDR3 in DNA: TGTGCCAGCAGTGTTATATTGGCAGGAGGGTGGGTCACCGGGGAGCTGTTTTTT.

This CDR3 reads CASSHNRQGFGGYTF. The CDR3, as DNA: TGTGCCAGCAGCCACAACCGGCAGGGTTTCGGTGGCTACACCTTC. The rearrangement uses TRBV4-2 and TRBJ1-2; D is perhaps TRBD1 (5 bases). Germline loops: CDR1 LGHNA, CDR2 YNFKEQ. V was cut by 3 bases and J by 7 bases, with 18 bases left in between. CDR3 size: 15 residues.

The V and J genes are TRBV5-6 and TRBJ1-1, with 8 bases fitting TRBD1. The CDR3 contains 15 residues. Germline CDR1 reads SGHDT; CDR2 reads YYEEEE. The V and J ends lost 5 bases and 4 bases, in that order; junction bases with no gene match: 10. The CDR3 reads CASRFAGTGPTEAFF. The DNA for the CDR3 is TGTGCCAGCAGGTTTGCCGGGACAGGTCCCACTGAAGCTTTCTTT.

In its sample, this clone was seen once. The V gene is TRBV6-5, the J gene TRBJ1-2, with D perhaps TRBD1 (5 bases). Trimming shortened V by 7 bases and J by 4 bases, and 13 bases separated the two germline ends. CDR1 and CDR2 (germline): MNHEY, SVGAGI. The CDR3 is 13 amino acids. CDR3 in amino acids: CASTAGLSYGYTF. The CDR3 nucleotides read TGTGCCAGCACGGCGGGGCTCAGCTATGGCTACACCTTC.

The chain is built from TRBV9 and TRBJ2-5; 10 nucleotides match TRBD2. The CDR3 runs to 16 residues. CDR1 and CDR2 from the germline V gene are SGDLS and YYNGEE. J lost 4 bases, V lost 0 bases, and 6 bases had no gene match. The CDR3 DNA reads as TGTGCCAGCAGCGTAGAAACTAGCGGGGCGATAGAGACCCAGTACTTC. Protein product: CASSVETSGAIETQYF.

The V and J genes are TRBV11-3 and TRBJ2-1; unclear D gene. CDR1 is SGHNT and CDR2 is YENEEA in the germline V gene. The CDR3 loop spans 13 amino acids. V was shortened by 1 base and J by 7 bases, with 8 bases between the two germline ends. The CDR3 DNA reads TGTGCCAGCAGCTTAGGAGGTGCGAATGAGCAGTTCTTC. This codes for CASSLGGANEQFF.

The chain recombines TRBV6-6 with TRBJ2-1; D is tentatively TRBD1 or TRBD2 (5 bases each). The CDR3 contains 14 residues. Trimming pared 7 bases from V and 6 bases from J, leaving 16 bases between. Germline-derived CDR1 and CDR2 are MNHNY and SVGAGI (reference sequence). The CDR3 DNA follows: TGTGCCAGCAATGGGGGTCGAGAGGGCAATGAGCAGTTCTTC. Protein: CASNGGREGNEQFF.

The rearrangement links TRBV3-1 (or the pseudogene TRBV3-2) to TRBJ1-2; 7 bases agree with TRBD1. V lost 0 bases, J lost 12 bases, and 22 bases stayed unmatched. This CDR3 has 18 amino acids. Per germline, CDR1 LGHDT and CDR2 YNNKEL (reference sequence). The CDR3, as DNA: TGTGCCAGCAGCCAAGATCGGAGCAGAACAGGGGAGGTAATGGGCCACACCTTC. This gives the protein CASSQDRSRTGEVMGHTF.

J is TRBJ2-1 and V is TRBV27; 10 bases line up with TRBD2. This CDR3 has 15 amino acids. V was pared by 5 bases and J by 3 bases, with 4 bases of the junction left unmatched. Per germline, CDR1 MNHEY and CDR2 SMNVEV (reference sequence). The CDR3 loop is CASSPLAGVYNEQFF. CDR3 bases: TGTGCCAGCAGTCCCCTAGCGGGAGTCTACAATGAGCAGTTCTTC.

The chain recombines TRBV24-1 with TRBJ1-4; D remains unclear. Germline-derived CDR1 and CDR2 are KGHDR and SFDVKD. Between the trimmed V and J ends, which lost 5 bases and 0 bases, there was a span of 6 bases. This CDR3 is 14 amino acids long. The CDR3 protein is CATSVLATNEKLFF. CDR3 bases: TGTGCCACCAGTGTGCTCGCAACTAATGAAAAACTGTTTTTT.

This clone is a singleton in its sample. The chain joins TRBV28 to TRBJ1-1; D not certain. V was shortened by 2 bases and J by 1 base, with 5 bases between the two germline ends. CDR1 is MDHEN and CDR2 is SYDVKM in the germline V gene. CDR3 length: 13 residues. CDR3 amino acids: CASSLGRNTEAFF. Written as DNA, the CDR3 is TGTGCCAGCAGTTTAGGCAGGAACACTGAAGCTTTCTTT.

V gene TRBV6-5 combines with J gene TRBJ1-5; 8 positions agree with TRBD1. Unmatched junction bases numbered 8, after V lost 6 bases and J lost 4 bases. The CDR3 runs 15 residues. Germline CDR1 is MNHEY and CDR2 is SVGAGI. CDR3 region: CASSRGQARNQPQHF. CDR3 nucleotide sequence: TGTGCCAGCAGCCGGGGACAGGCGAGGAATCAGCCCCAGCATTTT.

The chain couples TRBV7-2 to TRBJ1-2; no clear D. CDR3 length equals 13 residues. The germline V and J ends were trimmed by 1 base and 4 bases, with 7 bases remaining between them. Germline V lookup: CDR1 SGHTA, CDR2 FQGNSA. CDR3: CASSLENSYGYTF. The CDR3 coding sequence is TGTGCCAGCAGCTTAGAAAACAGCTATGGCTACACCTTC.

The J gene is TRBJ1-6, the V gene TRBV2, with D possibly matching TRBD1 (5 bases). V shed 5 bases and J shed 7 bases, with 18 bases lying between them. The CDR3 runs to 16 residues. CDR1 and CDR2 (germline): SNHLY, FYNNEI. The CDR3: CASSSLGQGLNSPLHF. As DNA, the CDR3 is TGTGCCAGCAGTTCCCTTGGTCAGGGCCTAAATTCACCCCTCCACTTT.

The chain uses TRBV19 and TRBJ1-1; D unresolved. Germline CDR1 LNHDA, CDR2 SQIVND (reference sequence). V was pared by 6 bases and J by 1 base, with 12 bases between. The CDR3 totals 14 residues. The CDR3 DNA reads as TGTGCCAGTAGAGAGGAAGGACCGAACACTGAAGCTTTCTTT. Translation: CASREEGPNTEAFF. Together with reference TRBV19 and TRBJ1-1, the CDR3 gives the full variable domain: DGGITQSPKYLFRKEGQNVTLSCEQNLNHDAMYWYRQDPGQGLRLIYYSQIVNDFQKGDIAEGYSVSREKKESFPLTVTSAQKNPTAFYLCASREEGPNTEAFFGQGTRLTVV.

CDR3 amino acids: CASSLGAAGYGYTF. The CDR3 nucleotides are TGTGCCAGCAGTTTAGGGGCCGCGGGCTATGGCTACACCTTC. The chain links TRBV27 to TRBJ1-2, with D possibly matching TRBD1 (5 bases). Per the germline V gene, CDR1 is MNHEY and CDR2 is SMNVEV (reference sequence). The CDR3 sequence is 14 residues long. V gave up 2 bases and J gave up 4 bases, with 11 bases separating them.